The T cell receptor (beta chain) described here comes from a study of early stage breast cancer tumors (dated by TCRdb to 2016 to 2017). The study in broad terms: Of the 16 invasive breast tumors, about 13 were found to be estrogen receptor-positive, progesterone receptor-positive and HER2-negative. About 65% of the 12 ER+/PR+/HER2- tumors were invasive ductal carcinomas, while the other four were invasive lobular carcinomas. On average, each sample had around 10-fold read coverage. A total of 2 million to 3 million templates, representing approximately 1,100,000 unique clonotypes, were detected across all samples.

Taken from roughly 1.8-3.8 cm away from the tumor, the adjacent normal breast tissue was rinsed with PBS and kept in prechilled RNAlater. Normal breast tissue often required roughly 85-330 mg of tissue for sufficient DNA because of high lipid content and low cell density. The study profiled bulk TCR beta-chain repertoires in matched peripheral blood, tumor and adjacent normal breast tissue taken from approximately 15 patients with early-stage breast cancer. The Qiagen AllPrep DNA/RNA Mini kit was used to extract genomic DNA. Comment on this clone: The antigen this receptor binds is unknown. The input lacks base qualities; no much larger clone sits a single base away.

Broad study findings and their caveats: Chain pairing and functional markers such as CD4, CD8 and FOXP3 were not captured by bulk genomic DNA sequencing of unsorted cells. Repertoires from blood and normal breast were more alike than repertoires from blood and tumor, and in about 85% of the 16 patients, comparing each tissue with blood separated tumor from normal. Enriched TCRB sequences shared across patients were found to be mostly commonly generated sequences that were unlikely to play an important role in the tumor microenvironment. Analysis by tumor subtype was prevented by the small cohort size. Compared with adjacent normal breast tissue, tumors had higher clonality and 2 to 3-fold greater T cell density.

Two independent genomic DNA replicates were amplified for each sample, with around 0.5 ug used for blood and approximately 1.5 ug for tumor or normal breast. TCRB sequencing of genomic DNA was carried out with the ImmunoSeq Intro kit according to the manufacturer's instructions. For absolute quantification, the roughly 30-cycle multiplex PCR included proprietary primers along with spike-in control sequences. Single-end 150-bp reads were used to sequence an 87-bp fragment spanning the CDR3 and the flanking V and J genes. Seven samples, each with two replicates, were multiplexed per lane of an Illumina MiSeq using version 3.0 chemistry. The authors' analysis ran thus. The vendor's proprietary pipeline handled the raw data processing, merging both replicates into a single result for each sample. To define clonotypes, the study grouped productive rearrangements that shared the V-gene family, CDR3 amino acid sequence and J-gene segment. Clonality was calculated as 1 minus the normalized Shannon entropy (Pielou evenness) of TCRB abundances. T cell density was estimated by dividing total templates by the number of input cells inferred from the DNA input amount. Recon was used with default parameters to estimate total repertoire diversity and clonality. A clonotype was considered tumor-enriched if its abundance in tumor exceeded 0.1% and was at least 32-fold higher than its abundance in normal breast. TCRdb re-hosts the immuneACCESS table, in-frame sequences only. Its copies lack some clones; in the studies checked, an unresolved V gene accounts for under half of them, and the cause for the rest is not known. That table supplies the V and J calls and clone size; D and trimming were determined from the DNA. Present in this sample are several thousand clones, 50% to 80% of which were seen just once. The ten most abundant clones make up roughly 14% of the sample.

CDR1 and CDR2 are read off the germline V gene (reference sequence) as GTSNPN and SVGIG. V gives up 5 bases and J gives up 2 bases, and the segment between their germline ends measures 10 bases. From the cysteine up to the phenylalanine, the CDR3 has a length of 12 residues. This entry keeps only the CDR3 DNA: 36 bases, framed from base 1. The material sequenced was normal breast tissue next to the tumor. The receptor chain draws on TRBV30 and TRBJ2-7; the D segment may tentatively be TRBD1 or TRBD2, each giving 6 matched bases. This receptor was identified in a person aged 45 to 59 with breast cancer. The nucleotide sequence is TGTGCCTGGGCTAGGGGGGCCTACGAGCAGTACTTC. It translates to CAWARGAYEQYF.